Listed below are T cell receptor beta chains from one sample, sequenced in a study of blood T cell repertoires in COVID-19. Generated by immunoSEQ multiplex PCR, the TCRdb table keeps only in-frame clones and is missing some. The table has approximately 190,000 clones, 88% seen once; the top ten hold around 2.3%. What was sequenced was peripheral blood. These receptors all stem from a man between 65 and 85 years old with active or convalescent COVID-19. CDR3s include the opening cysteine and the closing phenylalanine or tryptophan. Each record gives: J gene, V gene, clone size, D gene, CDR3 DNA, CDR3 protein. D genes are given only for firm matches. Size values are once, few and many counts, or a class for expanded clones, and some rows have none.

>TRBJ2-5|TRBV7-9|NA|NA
TGTGCCAGCAGCCCCGGTGTGGAGACCCAGTACTTC
CASSPGVETQYF
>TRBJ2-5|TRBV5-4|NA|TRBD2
TGTGCCAGCAGCCCCGTGGCTAGCGGACCGGAGACCCAGTACTTC
CASSPVASGPETQYF
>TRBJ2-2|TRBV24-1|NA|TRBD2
TGTGCCACCAGTGACCGGGGACTAGCGGGGGTCACCGGGGAGCTGTTTTTT
CATSDRGLAGVTGELFF
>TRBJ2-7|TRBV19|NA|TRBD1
TGTGCCAGTAGTTTCCGGGACAGACCTTACGAGCAGTACTTC
CASSFRDRPYEQYF
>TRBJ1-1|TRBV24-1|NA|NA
TGTGCCACCAGTGGGGCTTACACTGAAGCTTTCTTT
CATSGAYTEAFF
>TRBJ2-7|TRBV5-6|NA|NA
TGTGCCAGCAGCTTGGATGTAGGGGCGGGGGAGCAGTACTTC
CASSLDVGAGEQYF
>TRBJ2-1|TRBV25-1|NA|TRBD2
TGTGCCAGCACCAGAATAGGACTAGCGGGACCCCAATCCAATGAGCAGTTCTTC
CASTRIGLAGPQSNEQFF
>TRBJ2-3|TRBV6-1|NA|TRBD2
TGTGCCAGCAGTGTTGATGGCGGGGGGGCCCAAGATACGCAGTATTTT
CASSVDGGGAQDTQYF
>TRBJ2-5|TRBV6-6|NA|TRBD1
TGTGCCAGCAGTCATGGGACAGGGGGCCTAGTAGAGACCCAGTACTTC
CASSHGTGGLVETQYF
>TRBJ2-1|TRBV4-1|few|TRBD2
TGCGCCAGCAGCCACGGGACTAACTACAATGAGCAGTTCTTC
CASSHGTNYNEQFF